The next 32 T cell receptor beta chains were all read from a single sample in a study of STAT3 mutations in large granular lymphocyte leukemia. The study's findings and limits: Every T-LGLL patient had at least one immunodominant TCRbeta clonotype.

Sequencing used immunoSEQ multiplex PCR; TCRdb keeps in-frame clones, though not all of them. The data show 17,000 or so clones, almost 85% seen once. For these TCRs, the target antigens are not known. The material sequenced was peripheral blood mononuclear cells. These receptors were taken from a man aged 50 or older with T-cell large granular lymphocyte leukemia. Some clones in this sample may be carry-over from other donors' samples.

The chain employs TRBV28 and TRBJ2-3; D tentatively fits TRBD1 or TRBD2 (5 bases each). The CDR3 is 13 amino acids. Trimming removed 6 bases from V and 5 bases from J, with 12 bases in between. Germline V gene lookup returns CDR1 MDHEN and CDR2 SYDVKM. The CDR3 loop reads CASSRSDRDTQYF. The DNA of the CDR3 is TGTGCCAGCAGCCGTAGCGACAGAGATACGCAGTATTTT.

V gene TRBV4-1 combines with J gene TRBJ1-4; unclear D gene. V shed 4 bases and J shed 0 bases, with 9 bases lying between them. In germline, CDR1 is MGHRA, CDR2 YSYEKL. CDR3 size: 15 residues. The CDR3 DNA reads TGCGCCAGCAGCCCGGACGGTACAACTAATGAAAAACTGTTTTTT. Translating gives CASSPDGTTNEKLFF.

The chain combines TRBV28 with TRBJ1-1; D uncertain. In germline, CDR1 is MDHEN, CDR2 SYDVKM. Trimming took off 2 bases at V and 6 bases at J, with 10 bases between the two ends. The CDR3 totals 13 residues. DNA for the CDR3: TGTGCCAGCAGTTTAAGTCAGGTCTCTGAAGCTTTCTTT. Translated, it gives CASSLSQVSEAFF.

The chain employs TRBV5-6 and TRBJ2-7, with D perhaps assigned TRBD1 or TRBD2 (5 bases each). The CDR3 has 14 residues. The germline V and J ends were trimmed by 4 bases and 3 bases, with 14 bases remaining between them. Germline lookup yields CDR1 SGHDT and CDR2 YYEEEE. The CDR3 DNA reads TGTGCCAGCAGCCTCCGGGACCCGGTCTACGAGCAGTACTTC. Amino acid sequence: CASSLRDPVYEQYF.

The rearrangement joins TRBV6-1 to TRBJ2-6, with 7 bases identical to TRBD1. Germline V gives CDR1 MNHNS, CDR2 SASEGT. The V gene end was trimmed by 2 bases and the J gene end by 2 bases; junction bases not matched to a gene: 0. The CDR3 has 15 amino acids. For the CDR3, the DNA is TGTGCCAGCAGTGAACAGGGGGCTGGGGCCAACGTCCTGACTTTC. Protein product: CASSEQGAGANVLTF.

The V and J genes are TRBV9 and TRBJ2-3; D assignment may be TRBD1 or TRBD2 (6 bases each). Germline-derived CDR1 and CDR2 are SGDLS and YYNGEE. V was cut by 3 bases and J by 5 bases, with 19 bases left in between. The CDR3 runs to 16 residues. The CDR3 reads CASSGPRGGHRDTQYF. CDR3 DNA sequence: TGTGCCAGCAGCGGGCCGCGTGGGGGGCATAGAGATACGCAGTATTTT.

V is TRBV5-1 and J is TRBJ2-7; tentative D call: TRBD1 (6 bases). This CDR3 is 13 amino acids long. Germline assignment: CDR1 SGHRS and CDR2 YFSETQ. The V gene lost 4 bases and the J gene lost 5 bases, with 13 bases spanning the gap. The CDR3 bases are TGCGCCAGCAGCGTTACAGGGCAGGACGAGCAGTACTTC. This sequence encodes CASSVTGQDEQYF.

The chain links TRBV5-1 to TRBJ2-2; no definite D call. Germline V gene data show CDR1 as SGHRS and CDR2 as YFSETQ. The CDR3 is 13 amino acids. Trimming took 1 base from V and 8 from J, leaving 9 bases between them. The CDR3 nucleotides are TGCGCCAGCAGCTTGTTCGCGACGGGGGAGCTGTTTTTT. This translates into CASSLFATGELFF.

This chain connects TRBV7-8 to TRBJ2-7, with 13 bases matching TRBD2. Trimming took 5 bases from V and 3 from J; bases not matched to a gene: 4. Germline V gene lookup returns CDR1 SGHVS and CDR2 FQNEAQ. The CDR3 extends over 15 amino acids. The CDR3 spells CASSPGLAGIYEQYF. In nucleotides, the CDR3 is TGTGCCAGCAGCCCGGGACTAGCGGGGATCTACGAGCAGTACTTC. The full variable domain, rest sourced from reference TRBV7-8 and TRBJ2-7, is GAGVSQSPRYKVAKRGQDVALRCDPISGHVSLFWYQQALGQGPEFLTYFQNEAQLDKSGLPSDRFFAERPEGSVSTLKIQRTQQEDSAVYLCASSPGLAGIYEQYFGPGTRLTVT.

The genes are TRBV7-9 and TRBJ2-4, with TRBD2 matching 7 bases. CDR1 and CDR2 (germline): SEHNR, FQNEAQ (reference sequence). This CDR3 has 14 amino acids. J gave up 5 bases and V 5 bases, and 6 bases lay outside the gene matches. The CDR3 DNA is TGTGCCAGCAGCCCTGGGGGGGGTCAAAACATTCAGTACTTC. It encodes CASSPGGGQNIQYF.

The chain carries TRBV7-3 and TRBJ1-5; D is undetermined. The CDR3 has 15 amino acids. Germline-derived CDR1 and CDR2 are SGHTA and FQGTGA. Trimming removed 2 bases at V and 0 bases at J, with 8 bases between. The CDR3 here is CASSLVQVSNQPQHF. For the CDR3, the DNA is TGTGCCAGCAGCTTAGTGCAGGTTAGCAATCAGCCCCAGCATTTT.

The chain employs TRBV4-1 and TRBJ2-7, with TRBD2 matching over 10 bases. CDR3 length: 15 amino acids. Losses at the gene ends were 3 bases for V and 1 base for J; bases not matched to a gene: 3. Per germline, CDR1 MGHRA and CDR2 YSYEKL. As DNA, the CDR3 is TGCGCCAGCAGCCAGGGACTAGCGCAATCCTACGAGCAGTACTTC. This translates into CASSQGLAQSYEQYF.

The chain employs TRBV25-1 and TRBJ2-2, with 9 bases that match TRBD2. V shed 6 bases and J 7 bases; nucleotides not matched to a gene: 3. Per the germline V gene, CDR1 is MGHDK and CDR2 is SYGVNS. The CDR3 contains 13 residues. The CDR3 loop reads CASSLREGGELFF. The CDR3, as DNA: TGTGCCAGCAGCTTGCGGGAGGGCGGGGAGCTGTTTTTT.

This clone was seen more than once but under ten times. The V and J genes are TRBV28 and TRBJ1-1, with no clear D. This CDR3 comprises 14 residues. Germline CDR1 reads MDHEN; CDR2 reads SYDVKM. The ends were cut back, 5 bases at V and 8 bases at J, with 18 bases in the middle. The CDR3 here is CASSPLPPGREAFF. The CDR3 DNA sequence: TGTGCCAGCAGTCCTCTCCCTCCGGGCCGAGAAGCTTTCTTT.

The CDR3 region has the DNA TGTGCCAGCAGCTTAGAGGGGGGAGGTCCGAACATTCAGTACTTC. It specifies CASSLEGGGPNIQYF. V usage is TRBV7-2 and J usage is TRBJ2-4; D is tentatively TRBD1 or TRBD2 (6 bases each). The germline V gene has CDR1 SGHTA and CDR2 FQGNSA. Trimming took 1 base from V and 7 from J, leaving 14 bases between them. The CDR3 has 15 amino acids.

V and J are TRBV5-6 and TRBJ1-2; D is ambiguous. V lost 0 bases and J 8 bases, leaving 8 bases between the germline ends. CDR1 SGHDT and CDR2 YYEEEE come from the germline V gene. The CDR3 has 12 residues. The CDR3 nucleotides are TGTGCCAGCAGCTTGGACAACATGGGCTACACCTTC. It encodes CASSLDNMGYTF.

The CDR3 sequence: CASSPSRTGFTYEQYF. As DNA, the CDR3 is TGTGCCAGCAGCCCCTCCCGGACAGGTTTTACCTACGAGCAGTACTTC. The chain uses TRBV7-9 and TRBJ2-7; TRBD1 aligns across 7 bases. CDR1 is SEHNR and CDR2 is FQNEAQ in the germline V gene (reference sequence). J gave up 2 bases and V 5 bases, and 12 bases lay outside the gene matches. The CDR3 sequence is 16 residues long.

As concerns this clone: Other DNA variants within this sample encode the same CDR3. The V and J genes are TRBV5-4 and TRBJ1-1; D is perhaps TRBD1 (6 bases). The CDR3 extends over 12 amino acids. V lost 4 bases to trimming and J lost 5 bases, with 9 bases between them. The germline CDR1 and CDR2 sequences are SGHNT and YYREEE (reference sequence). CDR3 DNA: TGTGCCAGCAGCCTACAGGGAACTGAAGCTTTCTTT. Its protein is CASSLQGTEAFF.

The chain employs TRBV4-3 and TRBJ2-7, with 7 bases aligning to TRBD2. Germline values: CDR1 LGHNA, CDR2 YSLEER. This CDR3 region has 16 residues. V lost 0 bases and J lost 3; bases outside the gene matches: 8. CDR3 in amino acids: CASSQEVGGSFYEQYF. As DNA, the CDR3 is TGCGCCAGCAGCCAAGAGGTTGGCGGGAGTTTCTACGAGCAGTACTTC.

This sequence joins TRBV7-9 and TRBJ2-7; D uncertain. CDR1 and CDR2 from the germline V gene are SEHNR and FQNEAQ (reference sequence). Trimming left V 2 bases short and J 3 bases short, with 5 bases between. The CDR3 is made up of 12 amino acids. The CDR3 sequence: CASSLFLYEQYF. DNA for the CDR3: TGTGCCAGCAGCTTATTCCTCTACGAGCAGTACTTC.

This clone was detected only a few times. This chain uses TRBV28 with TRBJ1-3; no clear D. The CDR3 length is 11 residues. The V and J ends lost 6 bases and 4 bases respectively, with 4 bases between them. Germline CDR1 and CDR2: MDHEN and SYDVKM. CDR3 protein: CASSTGNTIYF. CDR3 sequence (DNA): TGTGCCAGCAGCACGGGAAACACCATATATTTT.

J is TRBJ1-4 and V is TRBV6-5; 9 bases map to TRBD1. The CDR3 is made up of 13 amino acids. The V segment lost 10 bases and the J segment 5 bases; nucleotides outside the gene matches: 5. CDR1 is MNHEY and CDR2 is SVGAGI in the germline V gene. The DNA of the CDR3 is TGTGCCACCCGGACAGGGGACAATGAAAAACTGTTTTTT. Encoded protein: CATRTGDNEKLFF.

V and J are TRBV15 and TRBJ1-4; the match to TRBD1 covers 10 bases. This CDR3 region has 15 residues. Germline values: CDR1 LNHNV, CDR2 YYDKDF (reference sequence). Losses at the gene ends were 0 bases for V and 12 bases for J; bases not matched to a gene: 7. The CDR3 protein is CATSRDGQGGVQLFF. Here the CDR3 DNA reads TGTGCCACCAGCAGAGATGGACAGGGGGGTGTGCAACTGTTTTTT.

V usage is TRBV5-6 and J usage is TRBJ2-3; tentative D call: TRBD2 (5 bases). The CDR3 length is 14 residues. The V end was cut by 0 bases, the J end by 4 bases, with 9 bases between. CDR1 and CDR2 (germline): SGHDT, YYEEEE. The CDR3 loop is CASSLVAGADTQYF. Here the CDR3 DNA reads TGTGCCAGCAGCTTGGTTGCGGGCGCAGATACGCAGTATTTT. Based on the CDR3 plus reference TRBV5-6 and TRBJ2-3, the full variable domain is DAGVTQSPTHLIKTRGQQVTLRCSPKSGHDTVSWYQQALGQGPQFIFQYYEEEERQRGNFPDRFSGHQFPNYSSELNVNALLLGDSALYLCASSLVAGADTQYFGPGTRLTVL.

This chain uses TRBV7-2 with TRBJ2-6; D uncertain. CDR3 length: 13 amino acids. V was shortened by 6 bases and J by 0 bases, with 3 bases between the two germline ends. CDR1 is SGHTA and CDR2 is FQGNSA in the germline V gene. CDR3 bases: TGTGCCAGCAGTTTCTCTGGGGCCAACGTCCTGACTTTC. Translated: CASSFSGANVLTF.

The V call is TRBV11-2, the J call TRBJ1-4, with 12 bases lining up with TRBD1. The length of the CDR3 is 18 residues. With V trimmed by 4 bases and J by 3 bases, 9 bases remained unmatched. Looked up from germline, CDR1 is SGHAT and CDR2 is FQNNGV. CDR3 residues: CASSSLRDRGRSNEKLFF. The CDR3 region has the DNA TGTGCCAGCAGCTCACTCCGGGACAGGGGGCGGTCTAATGAAAAACTGTTTTTT.

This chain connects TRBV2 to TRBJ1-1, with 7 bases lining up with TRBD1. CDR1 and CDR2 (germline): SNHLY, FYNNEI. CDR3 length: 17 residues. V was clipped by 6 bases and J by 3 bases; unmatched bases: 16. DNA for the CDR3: TGTGCCAGCAGGTATAGGGGGCTCCTGTTCGAGGACACTGAAGCTTTCTTT. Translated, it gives CASRYRGLLFEDTEAFF.

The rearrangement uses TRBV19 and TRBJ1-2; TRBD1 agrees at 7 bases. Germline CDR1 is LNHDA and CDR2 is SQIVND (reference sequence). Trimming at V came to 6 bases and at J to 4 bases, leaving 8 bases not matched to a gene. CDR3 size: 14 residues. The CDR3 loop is CASRKTGFLYGYTF. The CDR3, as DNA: TGTGCCAGTAGGAAGACAGGGTTTCTCTATGGCTACACCTTC.

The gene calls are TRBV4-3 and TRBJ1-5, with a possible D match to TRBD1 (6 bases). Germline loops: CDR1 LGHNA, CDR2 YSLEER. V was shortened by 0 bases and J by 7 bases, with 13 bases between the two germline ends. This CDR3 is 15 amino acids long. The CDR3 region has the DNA TGCGCCAGCAGCCAAGATATAGGGGGTGGGCAGCCCCAGCATTTT. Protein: CASSQDIGGGQPQHF.

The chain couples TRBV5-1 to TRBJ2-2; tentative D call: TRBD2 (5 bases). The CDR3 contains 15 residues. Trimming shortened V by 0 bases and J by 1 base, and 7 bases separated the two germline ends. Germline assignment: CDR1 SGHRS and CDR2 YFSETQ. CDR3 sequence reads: CASSLDSVNTGELFF. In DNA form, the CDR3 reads TGCGCCAGCAGCTTGGATAGCGTGAACACCGGGGAGCTGTTTTTT.

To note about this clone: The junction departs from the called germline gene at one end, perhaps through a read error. CDR3 DNA: TGTGCCAGCAGCCAAGATATCGAAACGTTAGACTTC. It specifies CASSQDIETLDF. The chain joins TRBV14 to TRBJ1-2; D is uncertain. In germline, CDR1 is SGHDN, CDR2 FVKESK. CDR3 length equals 12 residues. Variable domain in full (rest from reference TRBV14 and TRBJ1-2): EAGVTQFPSHSVIEKGQTVTLRCDPISGHDNLYWYRRVMGKEIKFLLHFVKESKQDESGMPNNRFLAERTGGTYSTLKVQPAELEDSGVYFCASSQDIETLDFGSGTRLTVV.

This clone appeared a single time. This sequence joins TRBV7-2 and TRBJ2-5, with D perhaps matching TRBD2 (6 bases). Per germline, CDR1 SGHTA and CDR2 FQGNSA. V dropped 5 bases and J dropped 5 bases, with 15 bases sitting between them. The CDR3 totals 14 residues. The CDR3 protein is CASSQSGEVETQYF. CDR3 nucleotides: TGTGCCAGCAGCCAATCGGGAGAGGTCGAGACCCAGTACTTC.